This T cell receptor beta chain was profiled in a study of post-analysis software for immune sequencing data. At the level of the study: There were relapsing-remitting, secondary progressive and progressive-relapsing multiple sclerosis among the disease courses included. Study-wide points: Patients used about five TRBV segments, including TRBV5-6, TRBV5-1 and TRBV20-1, more often than controls. The study found significantly lower normalized Chao1 diversity in multiple sclerosis patients than in controls. Strong same-batch co-clustering of samples appeared with F measure clustering.

The CDR3 loop spans 12 amino acids. Looked up from germline, CDR1 is MGHRA and CDR2 is YSYEKL. The V and J ends lost 2 bases and 4 bases respectively, with 3 bases between them. Of note for this clonotype: The target antigen is unknown.

Incorporated into the TCR beta cDNA libraries were unique molecular identifiers, which served to reduce PCR and sequencing biases. Hundreds of thousands of cDNA molecules came from about 1 to 10 million T cells. Using its own MiXCR run on the PCR reads, TCRdb lists one record per CDR3 protein. The profile shows approximately 570,000 distinct CDR3 sequences, roughly 46% of them singletons. This TCR was recovered from a girl between 5 and 17 years old with multiple sclerosis. Input material: blood. The chain employs TRBV4-1 and TRBJ1-5; D uncertain. CDR3 sequence: CASSQINQPQHF. The CDR3 coding sequence is TGCGCCAGCAGCCAAATTAATCAGCCCCAGCATTTT.